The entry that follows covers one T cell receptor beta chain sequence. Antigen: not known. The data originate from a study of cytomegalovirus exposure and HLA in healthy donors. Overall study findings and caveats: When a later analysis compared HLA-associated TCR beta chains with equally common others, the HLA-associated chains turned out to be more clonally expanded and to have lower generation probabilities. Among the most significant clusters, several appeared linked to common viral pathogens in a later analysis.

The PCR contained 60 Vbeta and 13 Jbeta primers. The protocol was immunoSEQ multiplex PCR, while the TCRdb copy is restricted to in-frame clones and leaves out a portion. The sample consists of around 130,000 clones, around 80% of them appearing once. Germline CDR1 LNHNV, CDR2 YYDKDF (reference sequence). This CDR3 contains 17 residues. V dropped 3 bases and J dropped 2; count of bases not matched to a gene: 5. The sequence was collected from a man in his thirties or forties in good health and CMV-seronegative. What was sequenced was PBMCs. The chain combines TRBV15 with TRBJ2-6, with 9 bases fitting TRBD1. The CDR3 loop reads CATSRDRGWAGANVLTF. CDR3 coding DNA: TGTGCCACCAGCAGGGACAGGGGATGGGCTGGGGCCAACGTCCTGACTTTC.